The 25 T cell receptor beta chains below all came from one sample that was sequenced in a study of cytomegalovirus exposure and HLA in healthy donors (TCRdb year 2017). The receptor library was made with the immunoSEQ multiplex PCR assay. For the multiplex PCR, a mixture combining 60 forward primers for TCR Vbeta segments and 13 reverse primers for TCR Jbeta segments was used. Imported from immuneACCESS, the table was reduced by TCRdb to in-frame sequences with V and J called. These copies leave out some clones; in studies compared against another copy, an unresolved V gene accounts for under half, and the cause of the remainder is not known. The table for this sample lists over 100,000 clones; roughly 73% of them were counted only once. The ten largest clones take up roughly 0.87% of the sample. Sequencing used PBMCs. These TCRs come from a woman in her twenties or thirties in good health and CMV-seronegative.

The chain joins TRBV20-1 to TRBJ1-1, with 7 bases aligning to TRBD1. Trimming at V came to 5 bases and at J to 11 bases, leaving 8 bases not matched to a gene. The CDR3 is 11 amino acids. Germline loops: CDR1 DFQATT, CDR2 SNEGSKA (reference sequence). DNA of the CDR3: TGCAGTGCTGGGCGAGAGGGGGCGGCTTTCTTT. This encodes CSAGREGAAFF.

The CDR3 protein is CASSLDSYNEQFF. CDR3 sequence (DNA): TGTGCCAGCAGCTTGGACAGCTACAATGAGCAGTTCTTC. This chain links TRBV5-4 with TRBJ2-1; no clear D. The CDR3 has 13 amino acids. V was cut by 0 bases and J by 3 bases, with 4 bases left in between. Germline V gene sequence: CDR1 SGHNT, CDR2 YYREEE (reference sequence).

This clone has only a few counts. The CDR3 region is CASSLGLIFTDTQYF. The CDR3 region has the DNA TGTGCCAGCAGTTTAGGACTCATTTTCACAGATACGCAGTATTTT. V usage is TRBV27 and J usage is TRBJ2-3; TRBD2 might be the D (5 bases). CDR3 size: 15 residues. The V gene's germline CDR1 is MNHEY and CDR2 SMNVEV (reference sequence). V was trimmed by 2 bases and J by 2 bases, leaving 11 bases between them.

Concerning this clone itself: One end of the junction fails to match germline, which may point to a read error. The chain joins TRBV7-7 to TRBJ2-2, with TRBD1 identical over 8 bases. The CDR3 runs 15 residues. CDR1 is SSHAT, CDR2 FNYEAQ, per germline (reference sequence). Here the CDR3 DNA reads TGTGCTAGCAGCCAGAATACAGGGGGGACCGGGGAGCTGTTTTTT. Residues: CASSQNTGGTGELFF.

The rearrangement joins TRBV6-5 to TRBJ1-5, with D tentatively TRBD1 (5 bases). The CDR3 runs to 15 residues. CDR1 is MNHEY and CDR2 is SVGAGI in the germline V gene. Trimming cost V 6 bases and J 3 bases, with 15 bases left between them. This CDR3 reads CASSRLTGPNQPQHF. The CDR3 DNA reads as TGTGCCAGCAGCCGCCTTACAGGACCCAATCAGCCCCAGCATTTT.

Here the CDR3 reads CASRAALVDTQYF. DNA of the CDR3: TGTGCCAGCAGAGCCGCACTTGTCGATACGCAGTATTTT. The chain is built from TRBV6-1 and TRBJ2-3, with unresolved D. Germline V CDR1 and CDR2: MNHNS, SASEGT. The CDR3 is 13 amino acids. With 6 bases removed from V and 6 bases from J, the gap between germline ends came to 13 bases.

V gene TRBV11-2 combines with J gene TRBJ2-1; a possible D gene is TRBD2 (6 bases). Germline lookup yields CDR1 SGHAT and CDR2 FQNNGV. The V and J ends lost 5 bases and 0 bases respectively, with 17 bases between them. This CDR3 region has 17 residues. The CDR3 nucleotides read TGTGCCAGCAGCGGCGCTAGCGTGGGGAGCTCCTACAATGAGCAGTTCTTC. Amino acids: CASSGASVGSSYNEQFF.

This clone occurred once. V usage is TRBV10-3 and J usage is TRBJ1-1, with TRBD1 as a possible D gene (5 bases). The CDR3 contains 14 residues. CDR1 is ENHRY and CDR2 is SYGVKD in the germline V gene. V was clipped by 5 bases and J by 4 bases, with 14 bases between them. For the CDR3, the DNA is TGTGCCATCAGTCCCGGGGGAGGTCGCACTGAAGCTTTCTTT. It specifies CAISPGGGRTEAFF.

This clone occurred a few times. V gene TRBV6-1 combines with J gene TRBJ1-1, with D possibly being TRBD1 (6 bases). This CDR3 is built from 13 residues. Trimming cost V 6 bases and J 1 base, with 9 bases left between them. CDR1 is MNHNS, CDR2 SASEGT, per germline. CDR3 nucleotide sequence: TGTGCCAGCAGAGGACAGAGGAACACTGAAGCTTTCTTT. Its protein product is CASRGQRNTEAFF.

V and J are TRBV5-1 and TRBJ2-7, with 7 bases that match TRBD2. Germline V gene sequence: CDR1 SGHRS, CDR2 YFSETQ. There are 17 residues in the CDR3. V shed 4 bases and J 4 bases; nucleotides not matched to a gene: 17. In DNA form, the CDR3 reads TGCGCCAGCAGCCTTTGGTTCGTGGGGGGGAGTACATACGAGCAGTACTTC. This translates into CASSLWFVGGSTYEQYF.

In this sample, this clone turned up once. V gene TRBV4-2 combines with J gene TRBJ2-4; 8 nucleotides align to TRBD1. V was clipped by 2 bases and J by 3 bases; unmatched bases: 12. Per the germline V gene, CDR1 is LGHNA and CDR2 is YNFKEQ. This CDR3 is 18 amino acids long. The CDR3 here is CASSQIPTGGRDKNIQYF. The CDR3 DNA reads as TGTGCCAGCAGCCAAATCCCTACAGGGGGTAGGGACAAAAACATTCAGTACTTC.

This clone was seen only a few times. The chain joins TRBV13 to TRBJ1-1, with TRBD1 matching 8 bases. The V segment lost 5 bases and the J segment 0 bases; nucleotides outside the gene matches: 5. The CDR3 sequence is 15 residues long. CDR1 PRHDT and CDR2 FYEKMQ come from the germline V gene (reference sequence). The CDR3 reads CASSAGGVMNTEAFF. The CDR3 DNA reads as TGTGCCAGCAGCGCAGGGGGCGTCATGAACACTGAAGCTTTCTTT.

The CDR3 bases are TGTGCCAGCAGCTTGGAGACAGGGACCTACGAGCAGTACTTC. Translation: CASSLETGTYEQYF. The chain has TRBV5-6 and TRBJ2-7; 7 bases are shared with TRBD1. Trimming took 0 bases from V and 2 from J; bases not matched to a gene: 2. The germline V gene has CDR1 SGHDT and CDR2 YYEEEE. CDR3 length: 14 residues.

V is TRBV7-2 and J is TRBJ2-7; tentatively, D is TRBD1 (6 bases). The CDR3 has 15 amino acids. Trimming removed 4 bases at V and 0 bases at J, with 13 bases between. The germline V gene has CDR1 SGHTA and CDR2 FQGNSA. The CDR3 bases are TGTGCCAGCAGCTACTCCCAGACAGGCTCCTACGAGCAGTACTTC. This encodes CASSYSQTGSYEQYF.

The chain is built from TRBV28 and TRBJ1-2, with no clear D. The CDR3 contains 12 residues. The germline V and J ends were trimmed by 3 bases and 7 bases, with 9 bases remaining between them. Germline CDR1 reads MDHEN; CDR2 reads SYDVKM. In DNA, the CDR3 is TGTGCCAGCAGTTTGGTGGAGGGTGGCTACACCTTC. It codes for CASSLVEGGYTF.

This clone was seen a few times. The chain has TRBV4-2 and TRBJ1-2; possibly TRBD1 for D (5 bases). Germline-derived CDR1 and CDR2 are LGHNA and YNFKEQ. The CDR3 contains 13 residues. The ends were cut back, 1 base at V and 8 bases at J, with 11 bases in the middle. CDR3 nucleotides: TGTGCCAGCAGCCAAGTTGGGGGAGGAGGCTACACCTTC. Translation: CASSQVGGGGYTF.

This chain joins TRBV10-3 and TRBJ1-1, with TRBD1 identical over 7 bases. Germline loops: CDR1 ENHRY, CDR2 SYGVKD. Germline trimming cut 6 bases from V and 8 bases from J; bases unmatched to any gene: 15. This CDR3 contains 15 residues. The CDR3 nucleotides read TGTGCCATCAGATCGGGCCTCTCAGGGGGATGGGAAGCTTTCTTT. Amino acids: CAIRSGLSGGWEAFF.

The gene calls are TRBV5-1 and TRBJ1-1; D possibly corresponds to TRBD1 (6 bases). CDR3 size: 13 residues. Germline V lookup: CDR1 SGHRS, CDR2 YFSETQ. V was clipped by 2 bases and J by 3 bases, with 8 bases between them. In nucleotides, the CDR3 is TGCGCCAGCAGCTTAAACAGGGACACTGAAGCTTTCTTT. It specifies CASSLNRDTEAFF.

The chain couples TRBV10-3 to TRBJ2-7, with 12 bases that match TRBD1. The CDR3 length is 14 residues. CDR1 and CDR2 (germline): ENHRY, SYGVKD. V lost 8 bases, J lost 5 bases, and 7 bases stayed unmatched. The DNA for the CDR3 is TGTGCCATCCTTGCTGGGACAGGGGGCGACGAGCAGTACTTC. This codes for CAILAGTGGDEQYF.

This rearrangement joins TRBV9 to TRBJ1-1, with 9 bases matching TRBD1. This CDR3 has 12 residues. V shed 3 bases, J shed 10 bases, and the junction held 4 bases outside the gene matches. Germline V gene data show CDR1 as SGDLS and CDR2 as YYNGEE. The DNA for the CDR3 is TGTGCCAGCAGCGCAGAGACAGGGGGAGCTTTCTTT. Translating it yields CASSAETGGAFF.

In nucleotides, the CDR3 is TGTGCCAGCAGCTTAGAAGTATGGGGGGTGGAGAACACTGAAGCTTTCTTT. Protein sequence: CASSLEVWGVENTEAFF. This chain links TRBV11-3 with TRBJ1-1, with TRBD1 as a possible D gene (5 bases). The CDR3 is 17 amino acids. Germline V lookup: CDR1 SGHNT, CDR2 YENEEA. V lost 0 bases to trimming and J lost 1 base, with 15 bases between them.

The chain is built from TRBV7-3 and TRBJ2-2; D perhaps matches TRBD2 (6 bases). V gave up 5 bases and J gave up 7 bases, with 20 bases separating them. This CDR3 region has 16 residues. From germline, CDR1 is SGHTA and CDR2 FQGTGA. The CDR3 DNA is TGTGCCAGCAGCCCTCAACCCCAGTTGGGGGGCGGGGAGCTGTTTTTT. The encoded protein is CASSPQPQLGGGELFF. The entire variable domain, with the rest obtained from reference TRBV7-3 and TRBJ2-2, is as follows: GAGVSQTPSNKVTEKGKYVELRCDPISGHTALYWYRQSLGQGPEFLIYFQGTGAADDSGLPNDRFFAVRPEGSVSTLKIQRTERGDSAVYLCASSPQPQLGGGELFFGEGSRLTVL.

This chain joins TRBV6-4 and TRBJ2-1; 9 positions agree with TRBD1. Germline V gene lookup returns CDR1 MRHNA and CDR2 SNTAGT. The junction had 3 bases not matched to a gene; V was cut back by 4 bases and J by 5 bases. The CDR3 totals 14 residues. This CDR3 reads CASSGDRENNEQFF. The DNA of the CDR3 is TGTGCCAGCAGTGGGGACAGGGAAAACAATGAGCAGTTCTTC.

The chain couples TRBV7-3 to TRBJ1-2; 7 nucleotides align to TRBD1. The V and J ends lost 6 bases and 8 bases, in that order; junction bases with no gene match: 15. CDR3 length: 15 residues. The germline V gene has CDR1 SGHTA and CDR2 FQGTGA. The CDR3, as DNA: TGTGCCAGCAGGGACTCACCTGGGCAGGGGGGCGGCTACACCTTC. Its protein product is CASRDSPGQGGGYTF. The whole variable domain, filled in from reference TRBV7-3 and TRBJ1-2, reads GAGVSQTPSNKVTEKGKYVELRCDPISGHTALYWYRQSLGQGPEFLIYFQGTGAADDSGLPNDRFFAVRPEGSVSTLKIQRTERGDSAVYLCASRDSPGQGGGYTFGSGTRLTVV.

This chain joins TRBV15 and TRBJ1-2, with a weak D call TRBD1 (5 bases). The V and J ends lost 4 bases and 4 bases respectively, with 13 bases between them. Germline-derived CDR1 and CDR2 are LNHNV and YYDKDF (reference sequence). The CDR3 runs to 14 residues. CDR3 nucleotides: TGTGCCACCAGCACAACAGGTACGGGCTATGGCTACACCTTC. The encoded protein is CATSTTGTGYGYTF.